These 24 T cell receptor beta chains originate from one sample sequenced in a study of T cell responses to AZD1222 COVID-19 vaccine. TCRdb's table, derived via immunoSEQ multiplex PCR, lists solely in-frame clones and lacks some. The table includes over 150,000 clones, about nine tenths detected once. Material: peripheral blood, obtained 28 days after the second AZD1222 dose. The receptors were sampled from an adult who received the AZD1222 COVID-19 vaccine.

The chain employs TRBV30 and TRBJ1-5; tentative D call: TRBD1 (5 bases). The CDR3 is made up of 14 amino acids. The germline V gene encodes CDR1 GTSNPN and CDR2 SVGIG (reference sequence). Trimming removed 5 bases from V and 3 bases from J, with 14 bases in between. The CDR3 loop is CAWAGPVVNQPQHF. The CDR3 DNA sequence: TGTGCCTGGGCGGGACCGGTCGTCAATCAGCCCCAGCATTTT.

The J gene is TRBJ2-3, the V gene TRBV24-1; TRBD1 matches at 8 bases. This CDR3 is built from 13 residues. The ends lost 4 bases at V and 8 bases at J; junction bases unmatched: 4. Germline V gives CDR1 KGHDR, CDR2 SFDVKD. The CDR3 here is CATSDPGQGTQYF. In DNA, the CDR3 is TGTGCCACCAGTGACCCCGGACAGGGTACGCAGTATTTT.

The CDR3 loop reads CAAHKNTEAFF. CDR3 bases: TGTGCCGCACATAAGAACACTGAAGCTTTCTTT. The rearrangement links TRBV30 to TRBJ1-1, with D uncertain. Deletions cut 8 bases from V and 1 base from J, with 8 bases between. Germline assignment: CDR1 GTSNPN and CDR2 SVGIG (reference sequence). The CDR3 spans 11 residues.

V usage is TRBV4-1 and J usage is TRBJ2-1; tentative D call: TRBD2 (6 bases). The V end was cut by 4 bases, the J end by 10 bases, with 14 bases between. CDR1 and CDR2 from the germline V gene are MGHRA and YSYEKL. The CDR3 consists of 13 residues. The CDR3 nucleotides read TGCGCCAGCAGCCCCAGACTAGACGCAGAGCAGTTCTTC. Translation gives CASSPRLDAEQFF.

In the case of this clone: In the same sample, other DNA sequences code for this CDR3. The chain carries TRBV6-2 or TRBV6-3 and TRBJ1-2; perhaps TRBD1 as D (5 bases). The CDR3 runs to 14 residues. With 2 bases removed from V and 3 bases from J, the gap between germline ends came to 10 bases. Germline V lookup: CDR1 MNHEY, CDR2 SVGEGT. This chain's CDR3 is CASSYDRGDYGYTF. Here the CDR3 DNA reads TGTGCCAGCAGTTACGATCGGGGGGACTATGGCTACACCTTC.

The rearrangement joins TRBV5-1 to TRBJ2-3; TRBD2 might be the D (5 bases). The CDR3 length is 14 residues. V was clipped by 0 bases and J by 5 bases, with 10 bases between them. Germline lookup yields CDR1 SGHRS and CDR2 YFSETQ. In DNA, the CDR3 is TGCGCCAGCAGCTTGGGGACTTGGGAAGATACGCAGTATTTT. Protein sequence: CASSLGTWEDTQYF.

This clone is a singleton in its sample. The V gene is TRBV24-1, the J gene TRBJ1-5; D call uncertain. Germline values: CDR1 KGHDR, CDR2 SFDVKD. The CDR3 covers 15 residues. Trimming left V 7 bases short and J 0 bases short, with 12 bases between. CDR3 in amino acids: CATSLGGNSNQPQHF. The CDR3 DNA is TGTGCCACCAGCTTGGGAGGGAATAGCAATCAGCCCCAGCATTTT.

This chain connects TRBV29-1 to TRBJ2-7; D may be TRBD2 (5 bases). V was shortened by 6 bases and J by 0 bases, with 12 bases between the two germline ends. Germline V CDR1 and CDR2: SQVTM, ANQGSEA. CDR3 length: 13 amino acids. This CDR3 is CSVPGRDSYEQYF. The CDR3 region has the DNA TGCAGCGTCCCAGGACGGGACTCCTACGAGCAGTACTTC.

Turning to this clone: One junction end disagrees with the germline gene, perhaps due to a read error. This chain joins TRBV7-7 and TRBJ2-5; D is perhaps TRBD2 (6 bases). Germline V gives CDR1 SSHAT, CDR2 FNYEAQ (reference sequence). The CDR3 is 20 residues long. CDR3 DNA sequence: TGTGCTAGCAGCCCCGGCCGTTGGGGCGGGAATCGTCTGTTAGGAGAGACCCAGTACTTC. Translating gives CASSPGRWGGNRLLGETQYF.

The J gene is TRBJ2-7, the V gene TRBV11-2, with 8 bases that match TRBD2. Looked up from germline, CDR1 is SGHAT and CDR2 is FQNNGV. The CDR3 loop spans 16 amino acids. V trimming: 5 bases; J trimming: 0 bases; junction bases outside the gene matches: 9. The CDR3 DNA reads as TGTGCCAGCAGCCCGATAAGCGGGAGAAGCTCCTACGAGCAGTACTTC. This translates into CASSPISGRSSYEQYF. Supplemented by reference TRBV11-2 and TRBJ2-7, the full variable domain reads EAGVAQSPRYKIIEKRQSVAFWCNPISGHATLYWYQQILGQGPKLLIQFQNNGVVDDSQLPKDRFSAERLKGVDSTLKIQPAKLEDSAVYLCASSPISGRSSYEQYFGPGTRLTVT.

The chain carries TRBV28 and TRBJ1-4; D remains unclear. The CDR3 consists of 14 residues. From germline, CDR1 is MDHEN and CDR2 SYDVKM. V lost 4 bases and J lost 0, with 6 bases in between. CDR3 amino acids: CASSSTSTNEKLFF. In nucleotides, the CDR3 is TGTGCCAGCAGTTCCACTTCAACTAATGAAAAACTGTTTTTT.

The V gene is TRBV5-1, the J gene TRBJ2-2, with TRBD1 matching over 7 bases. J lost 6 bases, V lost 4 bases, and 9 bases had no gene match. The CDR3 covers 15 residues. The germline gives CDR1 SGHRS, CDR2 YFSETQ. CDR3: CASSTKPGQPGELFF. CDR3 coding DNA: TGCGCCAGCAGCACAAAACCGGGACAGCCCGGGGAGCTGTTTTTT. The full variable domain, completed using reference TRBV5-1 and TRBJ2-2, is KAGVTQTPRYLIKTRGQQVTLSCSPISGHRSVSWYQQTPGQGLQFLFEYFSETQRNKGNFPGRFSGRQFSNSRSEMNVSTLELGDSALYLCASSTKPGQPGELFFGEGSRLTVL.

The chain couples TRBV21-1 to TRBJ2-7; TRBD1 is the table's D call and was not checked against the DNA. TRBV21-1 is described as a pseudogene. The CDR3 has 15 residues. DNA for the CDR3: TGTGCCAGCAGCCACCCTTGGAGACAGGAGTACGAGCAGTACTTC. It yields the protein CASSHPWRQEYEQYF.

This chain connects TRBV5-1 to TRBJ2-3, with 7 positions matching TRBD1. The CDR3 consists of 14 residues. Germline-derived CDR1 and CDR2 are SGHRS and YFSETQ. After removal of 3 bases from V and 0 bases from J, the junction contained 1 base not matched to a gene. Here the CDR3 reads CASSSGGSTDTQYF. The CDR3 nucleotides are TGCGCCAGCAGCTCAGGGGGTAGCACAGATACGCAGTATTTT.

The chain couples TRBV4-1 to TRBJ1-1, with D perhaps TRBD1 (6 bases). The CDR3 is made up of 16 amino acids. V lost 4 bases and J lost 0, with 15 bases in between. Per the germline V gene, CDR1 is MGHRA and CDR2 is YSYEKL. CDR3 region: CASSRTGQEVNTEAFF. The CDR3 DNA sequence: TGCGCCAGCAGCCGCACGGGACAAGAAGTGAACACTGAAGCTTTCTTT.

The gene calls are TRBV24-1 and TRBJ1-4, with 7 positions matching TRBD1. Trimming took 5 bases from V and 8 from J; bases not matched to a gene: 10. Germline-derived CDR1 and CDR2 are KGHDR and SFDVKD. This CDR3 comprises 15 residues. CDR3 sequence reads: CATSAPQGRGEKLFF. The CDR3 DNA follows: TGTGCCACCAGTGCCCCACAGGGGAGGGGAGAAAAACTGTTTTTT.

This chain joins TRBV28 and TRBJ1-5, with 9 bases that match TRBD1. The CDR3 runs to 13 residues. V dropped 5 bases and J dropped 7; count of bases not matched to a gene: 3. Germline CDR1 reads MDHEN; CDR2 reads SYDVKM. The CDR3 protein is CASSGTGRQPQHF. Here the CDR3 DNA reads TGTGCCAGCAGTGGGACAGGGCGGCAGCCCCAGCATTTT.

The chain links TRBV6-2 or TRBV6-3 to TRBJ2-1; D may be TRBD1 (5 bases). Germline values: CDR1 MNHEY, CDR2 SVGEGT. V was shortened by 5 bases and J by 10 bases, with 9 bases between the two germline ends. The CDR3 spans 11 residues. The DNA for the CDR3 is TGTGCCAGCAGTCAAAGGGGAGAGCAGTTCTTC. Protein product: CASSQRGEQFF.

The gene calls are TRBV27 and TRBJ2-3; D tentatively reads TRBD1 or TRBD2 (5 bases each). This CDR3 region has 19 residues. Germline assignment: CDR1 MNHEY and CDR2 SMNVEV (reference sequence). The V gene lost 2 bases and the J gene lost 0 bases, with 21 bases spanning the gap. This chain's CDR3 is CASSLILGVDYASTDTQYF. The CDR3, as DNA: TGTGCCAGCAGTTTAATTTTGGGGGTCGACTATGCTAGCACAGATACGCAGTATTTT.

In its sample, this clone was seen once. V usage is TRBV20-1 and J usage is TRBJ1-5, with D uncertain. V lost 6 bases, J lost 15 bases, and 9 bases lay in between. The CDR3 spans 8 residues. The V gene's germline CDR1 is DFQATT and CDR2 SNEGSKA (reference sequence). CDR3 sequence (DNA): TGCAGTGCCCTCTTAAGGCATTTT. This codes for CSALLRHF.

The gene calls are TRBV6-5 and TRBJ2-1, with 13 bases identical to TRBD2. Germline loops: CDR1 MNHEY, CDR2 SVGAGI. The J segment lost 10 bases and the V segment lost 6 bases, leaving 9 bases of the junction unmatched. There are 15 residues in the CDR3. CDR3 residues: CASRPGTSGNGEQFF. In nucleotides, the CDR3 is TGTGCCAGCAGACCCGGGACTAGCGGGAACGGGGAGCAGTTCTTC.

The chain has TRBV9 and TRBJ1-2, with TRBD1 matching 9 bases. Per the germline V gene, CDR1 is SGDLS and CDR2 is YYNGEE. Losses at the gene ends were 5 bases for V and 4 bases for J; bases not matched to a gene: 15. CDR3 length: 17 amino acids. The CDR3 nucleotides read TGTGCCAGCAGGGATACAGGGGGCTGGAATTTGGGCTATGGCTACACCTTC. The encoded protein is CASRDTGGWNLGYGYTF.

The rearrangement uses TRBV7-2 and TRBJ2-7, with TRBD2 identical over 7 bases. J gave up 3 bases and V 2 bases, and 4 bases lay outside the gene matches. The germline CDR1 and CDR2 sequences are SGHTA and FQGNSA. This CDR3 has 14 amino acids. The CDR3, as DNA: TGTGCCAGCAGCTTAAACGGGGGGAGCTACGAGCAGTACTTC. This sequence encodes CASSLNGGSYEQYF.

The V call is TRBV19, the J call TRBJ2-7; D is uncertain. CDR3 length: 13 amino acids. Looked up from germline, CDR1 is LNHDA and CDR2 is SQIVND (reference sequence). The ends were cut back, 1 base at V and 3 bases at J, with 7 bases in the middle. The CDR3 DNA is TGTGCCAGTAGTATAGGACCAAACTACGAGCAGTACTTC. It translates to CASSIGPNYEQYF.